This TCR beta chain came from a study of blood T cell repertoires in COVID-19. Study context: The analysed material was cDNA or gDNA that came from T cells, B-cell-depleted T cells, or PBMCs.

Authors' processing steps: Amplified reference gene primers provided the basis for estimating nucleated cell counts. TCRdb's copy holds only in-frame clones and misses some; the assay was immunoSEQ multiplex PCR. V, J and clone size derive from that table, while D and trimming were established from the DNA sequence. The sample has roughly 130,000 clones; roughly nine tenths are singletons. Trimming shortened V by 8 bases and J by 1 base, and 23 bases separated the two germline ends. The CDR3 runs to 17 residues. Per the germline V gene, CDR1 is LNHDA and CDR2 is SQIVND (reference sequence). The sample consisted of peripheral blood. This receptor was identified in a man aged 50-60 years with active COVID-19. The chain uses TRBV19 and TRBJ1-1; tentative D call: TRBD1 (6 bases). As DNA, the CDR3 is TGTGCCAGTGGGCCCTTCAGGGGTATCGGGGAGAACACTGAAGCTTTCTTT. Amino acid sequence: CASGPFRGIGENTEAFF.